This TCR beta chain originates from a study of cytomegalovirus exposure and HLA in healthy donors. Looked up from germline, CDR1 is SEHNR and CDR2 is FQNEAQ (reference sequence). CDR3 length equals 13 residues. The V gene end was trimmed by 4 bases and the J gene end by 6 bases; junction bases not matched to a gene: 5. Study-wide results and limits: In vitro checks showed that three CMV-associated chains really do target CMV antigens. A list of 150 to 200 TCR beta chains associated with cytomegalovirus was given.

As for this clone: Its antigen is undetermined.

The repertoire was sequenced with immunoSEQ multiplex PCR; TCRdb's copy has only in-frame clones and lacks some. Of about 220,000 clones in the sample, around nine tenths are singletons; the top ten hold about 2.5%. Input material: PBMCs. The sequence was obtained from a man aged 18-30 years in good health and CMV-seronegative. The V gene is TRBV7-9, the J gene TRBJ2-7; 8 nucleotides agree with TRBD1. The CDR3 DNA reads TGTGCCAGCAGCTCGCAGACAGGGGTCGAGCAGTACTTC. Protein sequence: CASSSQTGVEQYF.